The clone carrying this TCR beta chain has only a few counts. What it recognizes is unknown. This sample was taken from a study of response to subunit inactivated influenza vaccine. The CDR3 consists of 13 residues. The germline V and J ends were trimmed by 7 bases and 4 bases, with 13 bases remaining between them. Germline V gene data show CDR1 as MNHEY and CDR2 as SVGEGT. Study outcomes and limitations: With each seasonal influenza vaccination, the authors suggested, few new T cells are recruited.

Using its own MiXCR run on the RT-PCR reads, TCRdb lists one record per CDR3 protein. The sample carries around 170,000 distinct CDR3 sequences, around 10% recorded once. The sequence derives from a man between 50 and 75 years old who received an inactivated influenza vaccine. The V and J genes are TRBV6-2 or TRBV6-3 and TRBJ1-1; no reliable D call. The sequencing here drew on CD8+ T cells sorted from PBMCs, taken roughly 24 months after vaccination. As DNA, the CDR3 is TGTGCCAGCAATACTGGACGGAGCACTGAAGCTTTCTTT. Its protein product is CASNTGRSTEAFF.